The 9 T cell receptor beta chains in this list originate from one sample, sequenced in a study of blood T cell dynamics during melanoma immunotherapy. As to time point: pre-treatment baseline. Produced via immunoSEQ multiplex PCR; TCRdb's table is partial and in-frame only. The data show roughly 9,400 clones, over 85% seen once. The sample consisted of blood, taken from a patient treated with checkpoint blockade. The receptors come from a human donor with melanoma.

V is TRBV6-5 and J is TRBJ2-5; D possibly matches TRBD1 or TRBD2 (6 bases each). The germline CDR1 and CDR2 sequences are MNHEY and SVGAGI. The CDR3 has 16 residues. Trimming pared 0 bases from V and 5 bases from J, leaving 16 bases between. The CDR3 bases are TGTGCCAGCAGTTACTCGATAGGGGGAGGAGGGGAGACCCAGTACTTC. This codes for CASSYSIGGGGETQYF.

The V gene is TRBV6-1, the J gene TRBJ1-3; D may be TRBD1 (6 bases). This CDR3 has 14 residues. Germline loops: CDR1 MNHNS, CDR2 SASEGT. V lost 4 bases, J lost 4 bases, and 11 bases lay in between. The CDR3 nucleotides read TGTGCCAGCAGTGCCCGGGACACCGGAAACACCATATATTTT. Translated, it gives CASSARDTGNTIYF.

The chain recombines TRBV5-1 with TRBJ2-2, with D maybe TRBD2 (6 bases). The CDR3 is made up of 15 amino acids. In germline, CDR1 is SGHRS, CDR2 YFSETQ. V dropped 0 bases and J dropped 6 bases, with 12 bases sitting between them. The CDR3 protein is CASSLAVGRSGELFF. CDR3 nucleotides: TGCGCCAGCAGCTTGGCCGTGGGGAGGTCCGGGGAGCTGTTTTTT.

The chain has TRBV4-3 and TRBJ2-6; D is possibly TRBD1 or TRBD2 (5 bases each). The V and J ends lost 1 base and 6 bases respectively, with 10 bases between them. From germline, CDR1 is LGHNA and CDR2 YSLEER. This CDR3 comprises 15 residues. The CDR3 bases are TGCGCCAGCAGCCAAGGGCGAGGGGTGGCCAACGTCCTGACTTTC. Amino acids: CASSQGRGVANVLTF.

This clone was detected only a few times. The chain joins TRBV28 to TRBJ2-1, with D perhaps TRBD2 (6 bases). V lost 4 bases, J lost 0 bases, and 13 bases lay in between. The CDR3 loop spans 16 amino acids. Germline CDR1 reads MDHEN; CDR2 reads SYDVKM. The CDR3 bases are TGTGCCAGCAGTTCCACCTGGGAGGACTCCTACAATGAGCAGTTCTTC. Protein product: CASSSTWEDSYNEQFF.

J is TRBJ2-3 and V is TRBV5-4, with TRBD2 matching 8 bases. Per germline, CDR1 SGHNT and CDR2 YYREEE (reference sequence). The CDR3 is made up of 17 amino acids. With 0 bases clipped from V and 4 bases from J, the junction kept 10 bases outside the gene matches. Here the CDR3 reads CASSLGGVSGMADTQYF. The CDR3 DNA sequence: TGTGCCAGCAGCTTGGGGGGCGTTAGCGGGATGGCAGATACGCAGTATTTT.

The chain combines TRBV2 with TRBJ2-1; D perhaps matches TRBD2 (6 bases). V was pared by 6 bases and J by 2 bases, with 14 bases between. The CDR3 extends over 15 amino acids. Germline values: CDR1 SNHLY, CDR2 FYNNEI. The CDR3 loop is CASSVLAGTYNEQFF. Written as DNA, the CDR3 is TGTGCCAGCAGCGTACTAGCCGGGACCTACAATGAGCAGTTCTTC.

In this sample, this clone turned up a few times. This rearrangement joins TRBV7-9 to TRBJ1-5; no definite D call. The germline V gene has CDR1 SEHNR and CDR2 FQNEAQ (reference sequence). The length of the CDR3 is 14 residues. The V and J ends lost 8 bases and 4 bases respectively, with 15 bases between them. The CDR3 loop reads CASAAGGPNQPQHF. Written as DNA, the CDR3 is TGTGCCAGCGCCGCGGGCGGACCAAATCAGCCCCAGCATTTT.

The V and J genes are TRBV19 and TRBJ2-1; 7 positions agree with TRBD2. The CDR3 is 14 amino acids. V was pared by 7 bases and J by 6 bases, with 9 bases of the junction left unmatched. Germline values: CDR1 LNHDA, CDR2 SQIVND (reference sequence). Here the CDR3 reads CASTRREGPNEQFF. CDR3 coding DNA: TGTGCCAGTACCCGGAGGGAGGGCCCCAATGAGCAGTTCTTC.